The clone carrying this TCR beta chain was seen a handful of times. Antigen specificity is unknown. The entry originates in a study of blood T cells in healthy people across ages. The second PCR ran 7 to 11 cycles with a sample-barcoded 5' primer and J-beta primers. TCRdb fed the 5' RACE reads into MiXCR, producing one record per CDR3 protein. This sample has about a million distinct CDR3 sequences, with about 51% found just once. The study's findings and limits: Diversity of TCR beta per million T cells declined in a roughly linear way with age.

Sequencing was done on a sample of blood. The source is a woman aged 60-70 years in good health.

Here the CDR3 reads CASNYRVIGYGYTF. CDR3 DNA: TGTGCCAGCAACTACAGGGTGATTGGCTATGGCTACACCTTC. The chain recombines TRBV7-2 with TRBJ1-2, with D perhaps matching TRBD1 (6 bases). Trimming stripped 7 bases from V and 4 bases from J, with 16 bases between. Germline CDR1 reads SGHTA; CDR2 reads FQGNSA. CDR3 length equals 14 residues.